The rows below give T cell receptor beta chains drawn from one sample of a study of T cell changes during pregnancy in multiple sclerosis. Some clones are missing from TCRdb's copy, which holds only in-frame ones; the method was immunoSEQ multiplex PCR. The data contain roughly 10,000 clones, 83% of them seen just once; the ten biggest clones take up 15% to 20%. The sequencing used CD8+ T cells from peripheral blood mononuclear cells, collected in the third trimester of pregnancy. The receptor source for this set is a female donor in good health, enrolled as a control in a pregnancy study. CDR3s include the opening cysteine and the closing phenylalanine or tryptophan.

J	V	CDR3
TRBJ2-7	TRBV19	CASSPGGYEQYF
TRBJ2-7	TRBV5-1	CASSLAIGEQYF
TRBJ1-2	TRBV6-4	CASSEGQGGNGYTF
TRBJ1-5	TRBV6-5	CASSLRQGTNQPQHF
TRBJ2-1	TRBV28	CASRVQGTYNEQFF
TRBJ2-3	TRBV4-2	CASSQSLGVDTQYF
TRBJ2-7	TRBV19	CASSIGTGGSDEQYF
TRBJ2-7	TRBV7-9	CASSYPTDRELNEQYF
TRBJ2-1	TRBV7-9	CASSLKENEQFF
TRBJ2-7	TRBV7-9	CASSSPSGGAYEQYF
TRBJ1-6	TRBV10-3	CAISEYRTGRNSPLHF
TRBJ2-3	TRBV6-4	CASSENEAGGTDTQYF
TRBJ2-5	TRBV7-9	CASSSGTGRKTQYF
TRBJ1-6	TRBV27	CASSSLRAIYNSPLHF
TRBJ2-2	TRBV27	CASSLRSRVTNTGELFF
TRBJ1-5	TRBV28	CASRRILGQPQHF
TRBJ2-3	TRBV19	CASSITGGAVDTQYF
TRBJ2-7	TRBV4-1	CASSIGTGFSYEQYF
TRBJ2-7	TRBV27	CASSLLWRDEQYF
TRBJ2-1	TRBV29-1	CSVPSGRVGNEQFF
TRBJ1-2	TRBV7-3	CASSLGTAYGYTF
TRBJ2-1	TRBV6-4	CASSDGSGHNEQFF
TRBJ1-4	TRBV15	CATSRDTGGGSEKLFF
TRBJ2-2	TRBV29-1	CSVEDRDRGIFGELFF
TRBJ2-5	TRBV12-5	CASGLAGVFQETQYF
TRBJ2-7	TRBV14	CASSPRGLAGVLEQYF
TRBJ2-1	TRBV6-4	CASSEDRSGGADEQFF
TRBJ2-1	TRBV4-2	CASSQEEGGSYNEQFF